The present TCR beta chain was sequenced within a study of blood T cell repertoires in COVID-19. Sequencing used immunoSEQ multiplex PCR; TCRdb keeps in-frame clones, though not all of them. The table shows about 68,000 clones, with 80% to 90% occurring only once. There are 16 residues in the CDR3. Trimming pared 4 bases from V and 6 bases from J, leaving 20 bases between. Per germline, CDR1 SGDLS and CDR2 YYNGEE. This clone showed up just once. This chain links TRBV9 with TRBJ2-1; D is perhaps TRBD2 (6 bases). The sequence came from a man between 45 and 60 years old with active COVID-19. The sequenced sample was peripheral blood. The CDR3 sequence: CASSPHGGASVNEQFF. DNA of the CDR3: TGTGCCAGCAGCCCGCATGGCGGGGCCAGTGTCAATGAGCAGTTCTTC.